This entry concerns a single TCR beta chain. Its antigen has not been determined. Data came from a NextSeq 550. The Human TCR Profiling Kit (MiLaboratory) was used to make UMI-labeled 5' RACE TRB cDNA libraries. The full amount of extracted RNA was used for cDNA synthesis, and the full amount of resulting cDNA was used for PCR amplification. Libraries were prepared in parallel with an identical number of PCR cycles. The original pipeline was this. With a requirement of at least two reads per UMI, MIGEC and MiXCR extracted about 48,000 +/- 9,800 unique UMI-labeled TRB cDNA molecules per library. On average, each library contained approximately 40,000 +/- 10,000 functional in-frame TRB CDR3 nucleotide clonotypes without stop codons. After downsampling to 5000 UMI-labeled TRB molecules per sample, diversity metrics such as normalized Shannon-Wiener and Chao1 were calculated in VDJtools. VDJtools was used to calculate clonotype-size-weighted physicochemical properties of the central five CDR3 residues, namely interaction energy, strength, volume and Kidera factor 4. TCRdb reprocessed the sequencing reads and holds a single record per CDR3 protein sequence, with no DNA. TCRdb's processing, not the study's, gives the V and J calls here. The data table for this sample lists some 150,000 distinct CDR3 sequences. Clones ranked in the top ten supply about 0.28% of the sample.

Each CD8+ T cell subset was flow-sorted in triplicate, and 250,000 to 300,000 cells per subset were placed directly into RLT lysis buffer. To exclude memory contaminants, naive CD8+ T cells were stringently defined as CD45RO-CCR7+CD27+CD95-. Peripheral blood mononuclear cells were isolated from buffy coats by standard density gradient centrifugation. A FACSAria III was used to flow-sort naive CXCR3-negative and CXCR3-positive CD8+ T cells. An RNeasy Mini Kit was used to extract total RNA from the sorted cells. The germline V gene (reference sequence) supplies CDR1 SSHAT and CDR2 FNYEAQ. Inclusive of the bounding cysteine and phenylalanine, the CDR3 is 14 residues long. This entry has no DNA. This entry comes from a study of CXCR3-negative and CXCR3-positive naive CD8 T cells (dated by TCRdb to the late 2010s). Regarding the research as a whole: In total, approximately 140 million TRB reads were obtained, or roughly 1.5 +/- 0.3 million reads per library. For the TRBV-TRBJ cluster analysis, the naive subsets came from 5 or 6 donors, while the memory cells came from 3 donors. Diversity and physicochemical repertoire analyses covered approximately 10 donors pooled from two independent experiments.

The research as a whole found: Freshly isolated PBMCs were used for most assays because CXCR3 expression partially decreased after cryopreservation. Compared with CXCR3-negative naive cells, CXCR3-positive naive cells had TRB CDR3s with higher hydrophobicity (lower Kidera factor 4), lower energy, and higher strength and volume indices. TRBV-TRBJ usage was similar between naive CXCR3-negative and CXCR3-positive cells from the same donor, while memory cells showed distinct patterns. Surface CD5, linked to self-reactivity in mice, was comparable between naive subsets; TCR interaction strength was therefore also inferred from TRB CDR3 physicochemical properties. Comparably high repertoire diversity was found in both naive subsets, whereas much lower repertoire diversity was found in memory CD8+ T cells.

The sequenced sample was naive CXCR3+ CD8+ T cells from blood. Explained via the paper, the cell subset or site label denotes: CD45RO-CCR7+CD27+CD95- naive CD8+ T cells expressing CXCR3 (TNR3+). The source of this sequence is a human donor in good health. Some clones in this sample may be carry-over from other donors' samples. Rearrangement joined TRBV7-7 to TRBJ2-7; the TCRdb call, TRBD1, lacks DNA for checking. The CDR3 amino acid sequence is: CASSPAGRVDEQYF.